Listed here are 22 T cell receptor beta chains from one sample, sequenced in a study of molecular identifiers for immune sequencing clone quantification. MiXCR was run by TCRdb on the PCR reads, yielding one entry per CDR3 protein. Here the sample spans about half a million distinct CDR3 sequences, less than 30% being singletons. Sequenced material: naive CD8+ T cells from blood, with Jurkat cell RNA spiked in. The subset: FACS-sorted CD8+CD4-CCR7+CD45RA+ naive T cells. These receptors originate from a human donor in good health. Some libraries in this study had Jurkat cell RNA spiked in.

This clonotype was detected many times. The V gene is TRBV7-9, the J gene TRBJ2-1, with 9 bases aligning to TRBD1. The V and J ends lost 5 bases and 5 bases, in that order; junction bases with no gene match: 10. The CDR3 runs 16 residues. CDR1 and CDR2 from the germline V gene are SEHNR and FQNEAQ (reference sequence). The CDR3 region has the DNA TGTGCCAGCAGCCGTTCTGCACAGGGGGCCCACAATGAGCAGTTCTTC. Its translation is CASSRSAQGAHNEQFF.

This clonotype was counted between two and nine times. The chain combines TRBV5-3 with TRBJ2-1; D may be TRBD1 (6 bases). TRBV5-3 counts as an open reading frame of uncertain function. V shed 8 bases and J shed 8 bases, with 14 bases lying between them. This CDR3 has 12 amino acids. CDR3: CASSINRDEQFF. Written as DNA, the CDR3 is TGTGCCAGCAGCATTAACAGGGATGAGCAGTTCTTC.

The table lists this clonotype with a few counts. The CDR3 loop reads CASSLAVGLGGYTF. The CDR3 DNA is TGTGCCAGCAGCTTAGCTGTGGGATTAGGCGGCTACACCTTC. The chain links TRBV7-9 to TRBJ1-2; D is undetermined. Germline lookup yields CDR1 SEHNR and CDR2 FQNEAQ (reference sequence). The CDR3 consists of 14 residues. The V end lost 0 bases, the J end lost 8 bases, and 13 bases lay between the germline ends.

This clonotype was seen at least ten times. This rearrangement joins TRBV7-9 to TRBJ2-5; D may correspond to TRBD1 or TRBD2 (5 bases each). V dropped 3 bases and J dropped 4 bases, with 21 bases sitting between them. This CDR3 is built from 17 residues. Germline V gives CDR1 SEHNR, CDR2 FQNEAQ (reference sequence). The CDR3 reads CASSLGVGTRDRETQYF. The CDR3 DNA is TGTGCCAGCAGCTTGGGCGTCGGGACCCGTGACCGAGAGACCCAGTACTTC.

The gene calls are TRBV20-1 and TRBJ2-7, with D tentatively TRBD2 (5 bases). The CDR3 loop spans 13 amino acids. In germline, CDR1 is DFQATT, CDR2 SNEGSKA (reference sequence). Trimming pared 6 bases from V and 0 bases from J, leaving 12 bases between. CDR3 region: CSATGVSSYEQYF. CDR3 coding DNA: TGCAGTGCAACCGGGGTCAGCTCCTACGAGCAGTACTTC.

This clonotype has ten or more counts. The chain carries TRBV12-3 or TRBV12-4 and TRBJ1-4; TRBD1 agrees at 7 bases. This CDR3 contains 18 residues. The V and J ends lost 6 bases and 2 bases, in that order; junction bases with no gene match: 15. CDR3 nucleotide sequence: TGTGCCAGCAGCCATGGGGTGGACAGGACGATCACTAATGAAAAACTGTTTTTT. Protein product: CASSHGVDRTITNEKLFF.

Only a few counts were recorded for this clonotype. J is TRBJ1-5 and V is TRBV30, with D uncertain. Trimming pared 0 bases from V and 0 bases from J, leaving 9 bases between. This CDR3 has 15 amino acids. CDR1 is GTSNPN and CDR2 is SVGIG in the germline V gene (reference sequence). CDR3 bases: TGTGCCTGGAGTGTCGCAGGCTATAGCAATCAGCCCCAGCATTTT. Its protein is CAWSVAGYSNQPQHF.

The chain carries TRBV4-3 and TRBJ2-1; the match to TRBD2 covers 7 bases. V shed 0 bases, J shed 3 bases, and the junction held 8 bases outside the gene matches. Germline V lookup: CDR1 LGHNA, CDR2 YSLEER. This CDR3 region has 17 residues. Here the CDR3 DNA reads TGCGCCAGCAGCCAAGATATCGCGGGAGCGGGCTACAATGAGCAGTTCTTC. Translation gives CASSQDIAGAGYNEQFF.

This clonotype was counted many times. CDR3 coding DNA: TGCGCCAGCAGCCAAGGTTGGGGGCTGACTGAAGCTTTCTTT. Its protein is CASSQGWGLTEAFF. The gene calls are TRBV4-1 and TRBJ1-1; D possibly corresponds to TRBD1 (6 bases). CDR1 is MGHRA and CDR2 is YSYEKL in the germline V gene. CDR3 length: 14 amino acids. Trimming stripped 1 base from V and 5 bases from J, with 11 bases between.

This clonotype was seen a handful of times. V usage is TRBV30 and J usage is TRBJ2-5, with 8 bases aligning to TRBD2. Germline CDR1 is GTSNPN and CDR2 is SVGIG (reference sequence). Losses at the gene ends were 2 bases for V and 2 bases for J; bases not matched to a gene: 7. This CDR3 region has 15 residues. This CDR3 is CAWSWGSGSQETQYF. DNA of the CDR3: TGTGCCTGGAGTTGGGGGAGCGGGAGTCAAGAGACCCAGTACTTC.

Concerning this clonotype itself: The junction departs from the called germline gene at one end, perhaps through a read error. The rearrangement links TRBV7-8 to TRBJ1-4; the match to TRBD1 covers 7 bases. The CDR3 is made up of 17 amino acids. CDR1 is SGHVS and CDR2 is FQNEAQ in the germline V gene. The CDR3 DNA reads TGTGCCAGCAGCTTCCAGACAGGGAGGATCACTAATGAAAAACTGTCTTTT. This translates into CASSFQTGRITNEKLSF.

The chain links TRBV19 to TRBJ1-2; D ambiguous. CDR1 is LNHDA, CDR2 SQIVND, per germline (reference sequence). This CDR3 region has 14 residues. The germline V and J ends were trimmed by 5 bases and 0 bases, with 10 bases remaining between them. The CDR3 spells CASSRSDTNYGYTF. CDR3 coding DNA: TGTGCCAGTAGTCGGTCAGATACTAACTATGGCTACACCTTC.

A single count supports this clonotype. With a much larger clone just one base away, this may be a read error. The chain joins TRBV4-3 to TRBJ1-2; D unresolved. This CDR3 is 14 amino acids long. Trimming stripped 0 bases from V and 3 bases from J, with 8 bases between. The germline gives CDR1 LGHNA, CDR2 YSLEER. The CDR3 DNA sequence: TGCGCCAGCAGCCAAGAGCTGAGTGACTATGGCTACACCTTC. This codes for CASSQELSDYGYTF.

This clonotype was seen repeatedly, ten times or more. The V call is TRBV27, the J call TRBJ2-6; D is undetermined. This CDR3 has 13 amino acids. V lost 5 bases and J 3 bases, leaving 5 bases between the germline ends. CDR1 MNHEY and CDR2 SMNVEV come from the germline V gene (reference sequence). The CDR3: CASSQYGANVLTF. The CDR3 region has the DNA TGTGCCAGCAGTCAATATGGGGCCAACGTCCTGACTTTC.

The rearrangement uses TRBV5-6 and TRBJ2-3; D is perhaps TRBD1 (5 bases). CDR3 length: 19 residues. The germline V gene has CDR1 SGHDT and CDR2 YYEEEE. V was shortened by 0 bases and J by 0 bases, with 20 bases between the two germline ends. CDR3 sequence reads: CASSLAGQGGFPSTDTQYF. DNA of the CDR3: TGTGCCAGCAGCTTGGCCGGGCAGGGCGGATTCCCTAGCACAGATACGCAGTATTTT.

In this sample, this clonotype turned up a few times. The chain employs TRBV14 and TRBJ1-1; no firm D call. The germline V gene encodes CDR1 SGHDN and CDR2 FVKESK. V lost 0 bases to trimming and J lost 0 bases, with 11 bases between them. This CDR3 has 16 amino acids. CDR3 nucleotide sequence: TGTGCCAGCAGCCAAGAGGGGTTCGAGATGAACACTGAAGCTTTCTTT. Amino acid sequence: CASSQEGFEMNTEAFF.

For this clonotype: A much more abundant neighbour one base away suggests this may be a read error. The V call is TRBV6-4, the J call TRBJ1-1; D unclear. V lost 3 bases and J lost 1, with 6 bases in between. CDR3 length: 13 residues. Germline V CDR1 and CDR2: MRHNA, SNTAGT. Here the CDR3 reads CASSEHTNTEAFF. The CDR3 DNA is TGTGCCAGCAGTGAACATACGAACACTGAAGCTTTCTTT.

The chain links TRBV6-2 or TRBV6-3 to TRBJ2-4; unclear D gene. Germline CDR1 reads MNHEY; CDR2 reads SVGEGT. V was trimmed by 2 bases and J by 11 bases, leaving 16 bases between them. This CDR3 is built from 14 residues. CDR3 sequence (DNA): TGTGCCAGCAGTTACGATGGCGCCCCACGCCTTCAGTACTTC. Protein product: CASSYDGAPRLQYF.

The rearrangement uses TRBV27 and TRBJ2-5, with 9 nucleotides matching TRBD2. This CDR3 has 14 amino acids. V dropped 5 bases and J dropped 5; count of bases not matched to a gene: 6. Germline loops: CDR1 MNHEY, CDR2 SMNVEV (reference sequence). The CDR3 DNA is TGTGCCAGCAGTCCGGGACTAGCCTGGGAGACCCAGTACTTC. Encoded protein: CASSPGLAWETQYF.

Notes on this clonotype: One base away lies a much larger clone, so this may be a sequencing read error. The chain couples TRBV5-6 to TRBJ2-3; TRBD1 matches at 8 bases. Germline CDR1 is SGHDT and CDR2 is YYEEEE. The CDR3 totals 15 residues. The J segment lost 4 bases and the V segment lost 4 bases, leaving 8 bases of the junction unmatched. CDR3 loop: CASSPGQGIADTQYF. The DNA of the CDR3 is TGTGCCAGCAGCCCAGGACAGGGAATAGCAGATACGCAGTATTTT. Based on the CDR3 plus reference TRBV5-6 and TRBJ2-3, the full variable domain is DAGVTQSPTHLIKTRGQQVTLRCSPKSGHDTVSWYQQALGQGPQFIFQYYEEEERQRGNFPDRFSGHQFPNYSSELNVNALLLGDSALYLCASSPGQGIADTQYFGPGTRLTVL.

The chain carries TRBV29-1 and TRBJ1-1; tentative D call: TRBD1 (6 bases). There are 13 residues in the CDR3. The V gene's germline CDR1 is SQVTM and CDR2 ANQGSEA. Trimming pared 7 bases from V and 6 bases from J, leaving 18 bases between. CDR3 in amino acids: CSGVTGGGPEAFF. CDR3 DNA: TGCAGCGGTGTCACGGGGGGGGGGCCTGAAGCTTTCTTT.

This clonotype was detected many times. The chain recombines TRBV29-1 with TRBJ2-3; D gene uncertain. This CDR3 has 15 residues. The germline V gene has CDR1 SQVTM and CDR2 ANQGSEA. V dropped 1 base and J dropped 0 bases, with 11 bases sitting between them. The CDR3: CSVEGKTGSTDTQYF. In DNA, the CDR3 is TGCAGCGTTGAAGGGAAGACTGGGAGCACAGATACGCAGTATTTT.